Shown below are 4 T cell receptor beta chains from a single sample sequenced in a study of blood T cells in healthy people across ages. With a J-beta primer mix and a sample-barcoded 5' primer, a second PCR ran about 7 to 12 cycles. From the 5' RACE reads, TCRdb called clonotypes with MiXCR, one entry per CDR3 protein. The repertoire has about 1.5 million distinct CDR3 sequences, 40% to 45% of them found once; the top ten carry about 3.8%. The material sequenced was blood. Receptors were obtained from a woman aged 18-29 years in good health.

The rearrangement uses TRBV20-1 and TRBJ1-2; D remains ambiguous. With 8 bases removed from V and 4 bases from J, the gap between germline ends came to 23 bases. Germline V CDR1 and CDR2: DFQATT, SNEGSKA (reference sequence). The CDR3 consists of 15 residues. CDR3 sequence: CSPLVSQTERYGYTF. CDR3 bases: TGCAGTCCGCTAGTATCCCAGACGGAACGCTATGGCTACACCTTC.

The chain uses TRBV27 and TRBJ1-1; D not resolved. The CDR3 is 13 amino acids. Germline values: CDR1 MNHEY, CDR2 SMNVEV (reference sequence). V lost 6 bases and J 0 bases, leaving 8 bases between the germline ends. CDR3 residues: CASRKLLNTEAFF. The CDR3 DNA reads TGTGCCAGCAGGAAGCTCCTGAACACTGAAGCTTTCTTT.

This clonotype occurred a few times. V usage is TRBV3-1 and J usage is TRBJ2-1; D unresolved. With 1 base removed from V and 8 bases from J, the gap between germline ends came to 9 bases. This CDR3 has 13 amino acids. Germline V gives CDR1 LGHDT, CDR2 YNNKEL (reference sequence). The CDR3 spells CASSQALPDEQFF. The CDR3 coding sequence is TGTGCCAGCAGCCAAGCTCTACCTGATGAGCAGTTCTTC.

There are a few counts of this clonotype. The chain has TRBV27 and TRBJ2-1; no definite D call. The CDR3 length is 15 residues. The germline V gene encodes CDR1 MNHEY and CDR2 SMNVEV (reference sequence). V lost 3 bases and J 0 bases, leaving 9 bases between the germline ends. CDR3 region: CASSFTSSSYNEQFF. As DNA, the CDR3 is TGTGCCAGCAGTTTTACTTCGAGCTCCTACAATGAGCAGTTCTTC.